The TCR beta chain under discussion was sequenced for a study of PD-1 blockade in mismatch repair-deficient tumors (dated by TCRdb to between 2016 and 2019). For the study in its entirety: The trial enrolled 86 consecutive patients with under 15 mismatch repair-deficient cancer types between 2013 and September 2016, all previously treated and progressing. Deep sequencing of TCR CDR3 regions was used to track tumor-associated T cell clones in peripheral blood of patients responding to PD-1 blockade. The study at large found these results: Rapid expansion after pembrolizumab followed by contraction, generally before radiologic responses, was shown by tumor-resident clones, which were often undetectable in blood before treatment.

For each enrolled patient, mismatch repair deficiency was established using either polymerase chain reaction or immunohistochemistry. Three patients who responded to pembrolizumab therapy underwent TCR sequencing. Pembrolizumab PD-1 blockade was prospectively tested in advanced mismatch repair-deficient cancers, regardless of tissue of origin, in the phase II trial. Peripheral blood T cell samples were collected serially, before PD-1 blockade began and at several time points afterward. Blood sampling time points were reported as weeks after the first dose of pembrolizumab. CDR1 MNHEY and CDR2 SMNVEV are derived from the germline V gene (reference sequence). Deletion took 0 bases off V and 2 bases off J, with a span of 11 bases between the germline ends. The CDR3 has 15 amino acids, counting the end cysteine and phenylalanine. The only DNA kept is the CDR3, 45 bases in frame from the first base. Preparation of the library involved the immunoSEQ multiplex PCR assay. TCRdb re-hosts the immuneACCESS table, in-frame sequences only. Its copies lack some clones; in the studies checked, an unresolved V gene accounts for under half of them, and the cause for the rest is not known. The sample profile shows around 100,000 clones; approximately 80% of them were found once. Together, the top ten hold roughly 6.2% of the sample.

In regard to this clone: Which antigen it targets is not known. There are no base qualities to consult, and no much larger clone falls within one base.

The chain couples TRBV27 to TRBJ2-7; TRBD1 could be the D gene, as 5 bases match. The sequence was obtained from an adult with mismatch repair-deficient cancer. Sequencing was performed on peripheral blood, taken approximately 35 weeks after starting pembrolizumab. The sequenced DNA is TGTGCCAGCAGTTTATCGCAGGGTAACACCTACGAGCAGTACTTC. Translated, this gives CASSLSQGNTYEQYF.